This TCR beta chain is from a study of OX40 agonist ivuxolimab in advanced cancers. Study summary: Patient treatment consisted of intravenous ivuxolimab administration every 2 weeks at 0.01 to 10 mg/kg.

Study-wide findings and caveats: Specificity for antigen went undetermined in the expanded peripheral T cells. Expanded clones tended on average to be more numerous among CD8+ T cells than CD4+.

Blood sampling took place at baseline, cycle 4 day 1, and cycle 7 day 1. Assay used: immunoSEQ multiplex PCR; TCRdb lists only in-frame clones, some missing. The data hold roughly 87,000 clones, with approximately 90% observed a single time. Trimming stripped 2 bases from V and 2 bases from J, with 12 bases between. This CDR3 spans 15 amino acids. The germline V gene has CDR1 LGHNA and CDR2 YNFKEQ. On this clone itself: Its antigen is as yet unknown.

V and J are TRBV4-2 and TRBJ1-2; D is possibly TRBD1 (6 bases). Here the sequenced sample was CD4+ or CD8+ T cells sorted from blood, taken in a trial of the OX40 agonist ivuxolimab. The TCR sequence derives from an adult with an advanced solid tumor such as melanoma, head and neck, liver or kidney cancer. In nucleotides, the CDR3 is TGTGCCAGCAGCCAACTTTACGGGACAAACTATGGCTACACCTTC. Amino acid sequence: CASSQLYGTNYGYTF.